A single sample gave rise to the 11 T cell receptor beta chains below, sequenced in a study of glioma-infiltrating T cells after dendritic cell vaccination. Time point here: after dendritic cell vaccination, including at tumor progression/relapse. The table came from immunoSEQ multiplex PCR; TCRdb's copy has only in-frame clones and leaves some out. The sample consists of roughly 85,000 clones, 85% of them appearing once. The sample in question was blood, obtained after dendritic cell vaccination. Receptors were obtained from a human donor with glioblastoma.

This chain connects TRBV27 to TRBJ2-2; D is unclear. This CDR3 has 14 amino acids. Germline loops: CDR1 MNHEY, CDR2 SMNVEV (reference sequence). V was clipped by 5 bases and J by 6 bases, with 13 bases between them. The CDR3 sequence: CASSSPPGPGELFF. The DNA of the CDR3 is TGTGCCAGCAGTAGCCCCCCCGGTCCCGGGGAGCTGTTTTTT.

The V gene is TRBV29-1, the J gene TRBJ1-1; D ambiguous. This CDR3 spans 12 amino acids. In germline, CDR1 is SQVTM, CDR2 ANQGSEA. V lost 7 bases, J lost 0 bases, and 9 bases lay in between. CDR3 amino acids: CSACRVNTEAFF. DNA of the CDR3: TGCAGCGCTTGTCGGGTGAACACTGAAGCTTTCTTT.

The J gene is TRBJ2-2, the V gene TRBV7-3; a possible D gene is TRBD1 (5 bases). The ends were cut back, 5 bases at V and 4 bases at J, with 14 bases in the middle. CDR1 is SGHTA, CDR2 FQGTGA, per germline. CDR3 length: 15 residues. CDR3 loop: CASSPPGRGTGELFF. In nucleotides, the CDR3 is TGTGCCAGCAGCCCACCTGGTAGGGGCACCGGGGAGCTGTTTTTT. The full variable domain, in which reference TRBV7-3 and TRBJ2-2 provide the parts outside the CDR3, is GAGVSQTPSNKVTEKGKYVELRCDPISGHTALYWYRQSLGQGPEFLIYFQGTGAADDSGLPNDRFFAVRPEGSVSTLKIQRTERGDSAVYLCASSPPGRGTGELFFGEGSRLTVL.

V gene TRBV7-9 combines with J gene TRBJ2-3; D gene unclear. This CDR3 has 15 amino acids. The V end lost 5 bases, the J end lost 0 bases, and 12 bases lay between the germline ends. Germline V lookup: CDR1 SEHNR, CDR2 FQNEAQ (reference sequence). DNA of the CDR3: TGTGCCAGCAGCCCCTCGGTCTCTAGCACAGATACGCAGTATTTT. This encodes CASSPSVSSTDTQYF. Full variable domain (missing parts from reference TRBV7-9 and TRBJ2-3): DTGVSQNPRHKITKRGQNVTFRCDPISEHNRLYWYRQTLGQGPEFLTYFQNEAQLEKSRLLSDRFSAERPKGSFSTLEIQRTEQGDSAMYLCASSPSVSSTDTQYFGPGTRLTVL.

The V gene is TRBV9, the J gene TRBJ2-2; TRBD1 is a possible D gene (6 bases). The CDR3 is 16 residues long. V dropped 4 bases and J dropped 1 base, with 14 bases sitting between them. Germline CDR1 SGDLS, CDR2 YYNGEE. The CDR3 is CASSRGQKMNTGELFF. CDR3 DNA sequence: TGTGCCAGCAGCCGAGGACAGAAAATGAACACCGGGGAGCTGTTTTTT. The full variable domain, in which reference TRBV9 and TRBJ2-2 provide the parts outside the CDR3, is DSGVTQTPKHLITATGQRVTLRCSPRSGDLSVYWYQQSLDQGLQFLIQYYNGEERAKGNILERFSAQQFPDLHSELNLSSLELGDSALYFCASSRGQKMNTGELFFGEGSRLTVL.

The chain uses TRBV5-4 and TRBJ1-4; 9 nucleotides line up with TRBD1. Germline V CDR1 and CDR2: SGHNT, YYREEE (reference sequence). The J segment lost 4 bases and the V segment lost 4 bases, leaving 8 bases of the junction unmatched. The CDR3 has 16 residues. Here the CDR3 reads CASSLGTGFHNEKLFF. For the CDR3, the DNA is TGTGCCAGCAGCCTCGGGACAGGGTTTCATAATGAAAAACTGTTTTTT.

The chain links TRBV30 to TRBJ2-3; D is perhaps TRBD1 (5 bases). There are 17 residues in the CDR3. Germline CDR1 is GTSNPN and CDR2 is SVGIG (reference sequence). V gave up 2 bases and J gave up 2 bases, with 20 bases separating them. The CDR3 is CAWSWLRGYPITDTQYF. The CDR3 DNA is TGTGCCTGGAGTTGGCTTAGGGGCTACCCGATCACAGATACGCAGTATTTT.

The chain carries TRBV13 and TRBJ2-5, with D perhaps TRBD2 (6 bases). The CDR3 is 16 amino acids. The germline CDR1 and CDR2 sequences are PRHDT and FYEKMQ (reference sequence). Trimming pared 2 bases from V and 1 base from J, leaving 14 bases between. As DNA, the CDR3 is TGTGCCAGCAGCTTAAGGTGGAGGGCAAGCCAAGAGACCCAGTACTTC. Its protein product is CASSLRWRASQETQYF.

This chain joins TRBV10-3 and TRBJ1-2; D perhaps matches TRBD1 (5 bases). Per the germline V gene, CDR1 is ENHRY and CDR2 is SYGVKD. The CDR3 has 14 residues. With 6 bases removed from V and 4 bases from J, the gap between germline ends came to 15 bases. The CDR3 coding sequence is TGTGCCATCAGGGGGGAGGGAAAGATCTATGGCTACACCTTC. This translates into CAIRGEGKIYGYTF.

This clone was seen only once. This chain uses TRBV5-1 with TRBJ2-1; TRBD1 aligns across 9 bases. This CDR3 comprises 16 residues. V was clipped by 4 bases and J by 0 bases; unmatched bases: 5. CDR1 and CDR2 (germline): SGHRS, YFSETQ. The CDR3 bases are TGCGCCAGCAGCAGGACAGGGGCGCCCTCCTACAATGAGCAGTTCTTC. This sequence encodes CASSRTGAPSYNEQFF.

The count of this clone is one. The chain uses TRBV27 and TRBJ2-7, with TRBD2 as a possible D gene (5 bases). Trimming took 3 bases from V and 0 from J, leaving 9 bases between them. Looked up from germline, CDR1 is MNHEY and CDR2 is SMNVEV (reference sequence). This CDR3 region has 14 residues. The CDR3 is CASSFGLTSYEQYF. CDR3 DNA sequence: TGTGCCAGCAGTTTCGGACTTACCTCCTACGAGCAGTACTTC.